The entry below gives a single T cell receptor beta chain sequence along with its context. Its antigen is undetermined. Possible read error: a much larger clone is one base away. In the same sample, other DNA sequences code for this CDR3. CDR1 and CDR2 from the germline V gene are SNHLY and FYNNEI. There are 12 residues in the CDR3. V was pared by 2 bases and J by 4 bases, with 5 bases between. Only in-frame clones appear in the TCRdb table, and some are missing; sequencing was by immunoSEQ multiplex PCR. Of hundreds of thousands of clones in the sample, about two thirds were seen once. This entry is derived from a study of shared clonotypes between healthy human individuals. Study observations and caveats: Estimated clonotype richness was generally higher in naive than memory subsets.

The rearrangement links TRBV2 to TRBJ2-5; D is unclear. Sample: memory CD4+ T cells sorted from blood. The subset is: CD45RA-negative fraction. This clonotype was obtained from a woman under 40 in good health. The CDR3: CASSERRETQYF. DNA of the CDR3: TGTGCCAGCAGTGAACGCCGAGAGACCCAGTACTTC.